This TCR beta chain derives from a study of CD8 T cells in ankylosing spondylitis. Findings of the study overall: The authors reported significant enrichment of disease-linked clones in matched ankylosing spondylitis synovial fluid. Earlier studies detected some motif variants in reactive arthritis synovial fluid and blood. The study identified a TCR beta motif of seven or eight highly homologous variants that appeared characteristic of ankylosing spondylitis blood.

By quantitative 5'-RACE with molecular barcodes, the TCR beta libraries were made. MiXCR was run by TCRdb on the 5' RACE reads, yielding one entry per CDR3 protein. The table lists 200,000 to 250,000 distinct CDR3 sequences, over 9.5% of them singletons. This clonotype was seen many times. As yet, its antigen is unknown. Sequencing was carried out using blood, either unsorted or a sorted T cell fraction (not recorded which). The clonotype was recovered from a male donor with ankylosing spondylitis or in good health (not recorded which).

Written as DNA, the CDR3 is TGTGCCAGCAGTTTAGGGGTGGTGAACACTGAAGCTTTCTTT. This codes for CASSLGVVNTEAFF. The chain combines TRBV12-3 or TRBV12-4 with TRBJ1-1, with unresolved D. Deletions cut 1 base from V and 0 bases from J, with 6 bases between. The CDR3 contains 14 residues.